These T cell receptor beta chains were read from a single sample in a study of PD-L1 blockade in urothelial cancer. The data were produced by immunoSEQ multiplex PCR, yet TCRdb's version contains in-frame clones alone and is incomplete. In the table there are some 75,000 clones, less than 95% of which are singletons. Here the sequenced sample was PBMCs, taken around atezolizumab (anti-PD-L1) treatment. The receptors derive from an elderly woman with urothelial cancer. Each CDR3 is given with its conserved first and last residue. A D gene is named only where the DNA matches it firmly. Some rows mark clone size as missing; the rest say once, few, many or name a class of expanded clone.

clone_size: NA; v_call: TRBV28; j_call: TRBJ2-2; d_call: TRBD2; cdr3_aa: CASSLKGLAGGLSTGELFF; cdr3_nt: TGTGCCAGCAGTCTCAAGGGACTAGCGGGAGGGCTTAGCACCGGGGAGCTGTTTTTT
clone_size: NA; v_call: TRBV19; j_call: TRBJ2-1; d_call: TRBD1; cdr3_aa: CASSLWDRAGYNEQFF; cdr3_nt: TGTGCCAGTAGTCTCTGGGACAGGGCGGGATACAATGAGCAGTTCTTC
clone_size: NA; v_call: TRBV5-5; j_call: TRBJ1-1; d_call: TRBD1; cdr3_aa: CASSHGTVGTEAFF; cdr3_nt: TGTGCCAGCAGCCACGGGACAGTGGGGACTGAAGCTTTCTTT
clone_size: NA; v_call: TRBV5-1; j_call: TRBJ2-5; d_call: TRBD2; cdr3_aa: CASSFGTSGSQETQYF; cdr3_nt: TGCGCCAGCAGCTTCGGGACTAGCGGATCTCAAGAGACCCAGTACTTC
clone_size: NA; v_call: TRBV11-2; j_call: TRBJ2-1; d_call: TRBD2; cdr3_aa: CASSLDLVAGGPPFF; cdr3_nt: TGTGCCAGCAGCTTAGATCTTGTAGCGGGAGGGCCGCCGTTCTTC
clone_size: NA; v_call: TRBV18; j_call: TRBJ1-1; d_call: NA; cdr3_aa: CASSQGITEAFF; cdr3_nt: TGTGCCAGCTCACAGGGGATCACTGAAGCTTTCTTT
clone_size: NA; v_call: TRBV7-9; j_call: TRBJ1-4; d_call: NA; cdr3_aa: CASSQLATNEKLFF; cdr3_nt: TGTGCCAGCAGCCAACTAGCAACTAATGAAAAACTGTTTTTT
clone_size: once; v_call: TRBV28; j_call: TRBJ1-5; d_call: NA; cdr3_aa: CASSSPSDGTPQHF; cdr3_nt: TGTGCCAGCAGTTCCCCCTCGGATGGGACACCCCAGCATTTT
clone_size: NA; v_call: TRBV7-9; j_call: TRBJ1-1; d_call: TRBD1; cdr3_aa: CASSARGTGGKTEAFF; cdr3_nt: TGTGCCAGCAGCGCTAGGGGGACAGGGGGTAAGACTGAAGCTTTCTTT
clone_size: NA; v_call: TRBV11-2; j_call: TRBJ2-6; d_call: NA; cdr3_aa: CASIPFSGANVLTF; cdr3_nt: TGTGCCAGCATTCCCTTCTCTGGGGCCAACGTCCTGACTTTC
clone_size: once; v_call: TRBV7-9; j_call: TRBJ1-2; d_call: TRBD1; cdr3_aa: CASSPGQKYGYTF; cdr3_nt: TGTGCCAGCAGCCCGGGACAGAAGTATGGCTACACCTTC
clone_size: NA; v_call: TRBV30; j_call: TRBJ1-4; d_call: TRBD1; cdr3_aa: CAWSVRTGPNEKLFF; cdr3_nt: TGTGCCTGGAGTGTGAGGACAGGGCCAAATGAAAAACTGTTTTTT
clone_size: NA; v_call: TRBV4-1; j_call: TRBJ2-4; d_call: TRBD1; cdr3_aa: CASSQEGTGEGIQYF; cdr3_nt: TGCGCCAGCAGCCAAGAAGGGACAGGGGAGGGCATTCAGTACTTC
clone_size: NA; v_call: TRBV10-3; j_call: TRBJ1-2; d_call: NA; cdr3_aa: CAISETEDYGYTF; cdr3_nt: TGTGCCATCAGTGAGACAGAAGACTATGGCTACACCTTC
clone_size: NA; v_call: TRBV15; j_call: TRBJ2-7; d_call: TRBD1; cdr3_aa: CASSKTGTGGNEQYF; cdr3_nt: TGTGCCAGCAGCAAAACCGGGACAGGGGGCAACGAGCAGTACTTC
clone_size: once; v_call: TRBV5-1; j_call: TRBJ1-1; d_call: NA; cdr3_aa: CASSLAGENTEAFF; cdr3_nt: TGCGCCAGCAGCTTGGCCGGAGAGAACACTGAAGCTTTCTTT
clone_size: NA; v_call: TRBV28; j_call: TRBJ1-4; d_call: NA; cdr3_aa: CASSEPGGMANEKLFF; cdr3_nt: TGTGCCAGCAGCGAACCGGGGGGCATGGCTAATGAAAAACTGTTTTTT
clone_size: NA; v_call: TRBV9; j_call: TRBJ2-7; d_call: TRBD2; cdr3_aa: CASSNSGSGSYEQYF; cdr3_nt: TGTGCCAGCAGCAACAGCGGGAGTGGGTCCTACGAGCAGTACTTC
clone_size: NA; v_call: TRBV28; j_call: TRBJ1-5; d_call: NA; cdr3_aa: CASSLNQPQHF; cdr3_nt: TGTGCCAGCAGCCTCAATCAGCCCCAGCATTTT